This T cell receptor beta chain was obtained from a study of blood T cell repertoires in COVID-19. Study-wide background: Nucleic acid was either cDNA or gDNA, and it came from T cells, B-cell-depleted T cells, or PBMCs.

Profiling relied on immunoSEQ multiplex PCR, and the TCRdb table lists in-frame clones only, not all of them. The sample includes fewer than 250,000 clones, 84% of them seen just once. The germline gives CDR1 KGHSH, CDR2 LQKENI. Germline trimming cut 1 base from V and 6 bases from J; bases unmatched to any gene: 11. This CDR3 has 17 residues. The TCR comes from a man aged 50-60 years with acute or convalescent COVID-19. V is TRBV18 and J is TRBJ1-2; 10 nucleotides match TRBD1. Material for sequencing was peripheral blood. CDR3 amino acids: CASSPRYETGGEDGYTF. CDR3 coding DNA: TGTGCCAGCTCACCACGTTATGAGACAGGGGGCGAAGATGGCTACACCTTC.